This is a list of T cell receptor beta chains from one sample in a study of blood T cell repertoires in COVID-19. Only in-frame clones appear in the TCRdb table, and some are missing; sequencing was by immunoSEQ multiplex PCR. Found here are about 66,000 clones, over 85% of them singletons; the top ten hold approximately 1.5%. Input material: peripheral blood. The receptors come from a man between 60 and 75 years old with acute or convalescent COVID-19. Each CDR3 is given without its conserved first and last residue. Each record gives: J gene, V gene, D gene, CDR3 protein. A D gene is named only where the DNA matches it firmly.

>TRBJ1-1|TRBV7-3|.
ASSFYRETEAF
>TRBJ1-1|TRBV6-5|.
ASSSQAGRDTEAF
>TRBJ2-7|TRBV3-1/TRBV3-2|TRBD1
ASSLGQGAYEQY
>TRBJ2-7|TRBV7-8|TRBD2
ASSLVTGGPTYEQY
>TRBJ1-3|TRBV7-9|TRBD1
ASSVTGGVSGNTIY
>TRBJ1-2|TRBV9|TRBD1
ASSAQGKDYGYT
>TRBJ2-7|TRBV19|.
ASSIEAAYEQY
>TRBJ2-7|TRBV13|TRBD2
ASSLQAGEGS
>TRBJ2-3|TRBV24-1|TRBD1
ATSESGGPSTDTQY
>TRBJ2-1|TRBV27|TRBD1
ASSFISGTGINNEQF
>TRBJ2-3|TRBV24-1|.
ATSDGVSDTQY
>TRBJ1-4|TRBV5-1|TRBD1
ASSPRQGTNEKLF
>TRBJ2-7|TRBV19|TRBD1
ASSIVGQAEQY
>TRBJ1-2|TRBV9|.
ASSVVHGYGYT
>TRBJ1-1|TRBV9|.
ASSVFPAF
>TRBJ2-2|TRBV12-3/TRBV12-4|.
ASRPTSTGELF
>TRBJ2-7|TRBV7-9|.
ASSLASRGNEQY
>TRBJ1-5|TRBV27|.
ATGWGGARQPQH
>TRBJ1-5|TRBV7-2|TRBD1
ASSLGTGVSQPQH
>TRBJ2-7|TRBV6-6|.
ASSYPGVSYEQY
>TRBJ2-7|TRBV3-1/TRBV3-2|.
ASSQDATGYEQY
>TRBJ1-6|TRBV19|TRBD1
ASSPDRASSPLH
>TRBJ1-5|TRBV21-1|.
ASSLSGGGRGNQPQH
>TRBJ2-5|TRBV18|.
ASSPTTGSTETQY
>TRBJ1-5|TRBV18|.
ASSPSGLSNQPQH